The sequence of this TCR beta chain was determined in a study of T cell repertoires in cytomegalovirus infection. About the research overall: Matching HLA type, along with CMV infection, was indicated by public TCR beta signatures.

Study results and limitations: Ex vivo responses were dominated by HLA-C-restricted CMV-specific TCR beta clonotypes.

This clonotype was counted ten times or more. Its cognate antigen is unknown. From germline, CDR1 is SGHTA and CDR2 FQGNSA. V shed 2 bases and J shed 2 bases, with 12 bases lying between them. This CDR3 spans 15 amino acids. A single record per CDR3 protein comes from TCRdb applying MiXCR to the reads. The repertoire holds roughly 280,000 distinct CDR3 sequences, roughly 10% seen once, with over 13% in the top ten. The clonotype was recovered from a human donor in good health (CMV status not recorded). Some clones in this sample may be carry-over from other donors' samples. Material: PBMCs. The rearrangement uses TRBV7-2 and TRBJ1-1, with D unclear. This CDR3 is CASSLRASSNTEAFF. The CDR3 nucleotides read TGTGCCAGCAGCTTAAGGGCATCGAGTAACACTGAAGCTTTCTTT.